These 3 T cell receptor beta chains were all obtained from the same sample, sequenced in a study of T cell responses to AZD1222 COVID-19 vaccine. Measured with immunoSEQ multiplex PCR; TCRdb has only the in-frame clones, and not every one. The sample yields about 140,000 clones, approximately 95% seen once. Sample: peripheral blood, taken on day 0 of MenACWY control vaccination. The receptors were gathered from an adult in good health.

In DNA, the CDR3 is TGTGCCAGCAGCCAAGAAGCGCAAAAACTGTTTTTT. As protein: CASSQEAQKLFF. V gene TRBV6-2 or TRBV6-3 combines with J gene TRBJ1-4; D unclear. Trimming removed 6 bases at V and 9 bases at J, with 11 bases between. Germline V gives CDR1 MNHEY, CDR2 SVGEGT. This CDR3 is 12 amino acids long.

The CDR3 reads CASSLFPRGRVGETQYF. The CDR3 bases are TGTGCCAGCAGCTTATTCCCTCGCGGGAGAGTGGGAGAGACCCAGTACTTC. The gene calls are TRBV7-3 and TRBJ2-5, with 7 bases lining up with TRBD2. The CDR3 runs 17 residues. From germline, CDR1 is SGHTA and CDR2 FQGTGA. Trimming removed 2 bases from V and 4 bases from J; junction bases left unmatched: 13. The whole variable domain, filled in from reference TRBV7-3 and TRBJ2-5, reads GAGVSQTPSNKVTEKGKYVELRCDPISGHTALYWYRQSLGQGPEFLIYFQGTGAADDSGLPNDRFFAVRPEGSVSTLKIQRTERGDSAVYLCASSLFPRGRVGETQYFGPGTRLLVL.

The rearrangement uses TRBV7-2 and TRBJ1-5; the D is unclear. The CDR3 is 14 residues long. V was cut by 1 base and J by 1 base, with 5 bases left in between. Germline lookup yields CDR1 SGHTA and CDR2 FQGNSA. CDR3 residues: CASSLVPSNQPQHF. The CDR3 DNA follows: TGTGCCAGCAGCTTAGTACCCAGCAATCAGCCCCAGCATTTT.